These 30 T cell receptor beta chains share one sample of origin, sequenced in a study of OX40 agonist ivuxolimab in advanced cancers. Measured with immunoSEQ multiplex PCR; TCRdb has only the in-frame clones, and not every one. The table shows approximately 31,000 clones, with roughly nine tenths occurring only once. This specimen consisted of CD4+ or CD8+ T cells sorted from blood, obtained in a trial of the OX40 agonist ivuxolimab. The receptors shown here come from an adult with an advanced solid tumor such as melanoma, head and neck, liver or kidney cancer.

CDR3 amino acids: CASRGSGRANEQFF. The DNA of the CDR3 is TGTGCCAGCAGGGGGTCCGGGAGAGCTAATGAGCAGTTCTTC. The V call is TRBV6-5, the J call TRBJ2-1; weak D call: TRBD2 (6 bases). This CDR3 is built from 14 residues. The germline V gene encodes CDR1 MNHEY and CDR2 SVGAGI. The V end was cut by 6 bases, the J end by 7 bases, with 16 bases between.

The rearrangement links TRBV9 to TRBJ2-2; D is ambiguous. CDR1 and CDR2 from the germline V gene are SGDLS and YYNGEE. This CDR3 has 13 amino acids. V lost 2 bases to trimming and J lost 6 bases, with 8 bases between them. Here the CDR3 reads CASSVADPGELFF. Written as DNA, the CDR3 is TGTGCCAGCAGCGTGGCGGATCCCGGGGAGCTGTTTTTT.

This chain joins TRBV2 and TRBJ2-3, with 7 bases lining up with TRBD1. Germline trimming cut 9 bases from V and 0 bases from J; bases unmatched to any gene: 3. This CDR3 has 13 amino acids. The germline V gene has CDR1 SNHLY and CDR2 FYNNEI. The CDR3 is CASRQGSTDTQYF. Written as DNA, the CDR3 is TGTGCCAGTAGACAGGGCAGCACAGATACGCAGTATTTT.

This chain connects TRBV28 to TRBJ1-5, with D hard to call. The CDR3 is 13 amino acids. V was cut by 8 bases and J by 7 bases, with 15 bases left in between. Germline V gene data show CDR1 as MDHEN and CDR2 as SYDVKM. The CDR3 DNA is TGTGCCAGCGGGGTTGGGTCTCACCAGCCCCAGCATTTT. Translation gives CASGVGSHQPQHF.

This clone was recorded a few times. The V gene is TRBV5-1, the J gene TRBJ1-1, with D possibly being TRBD1 (5 bases). Per the germline V gene, CDR1 is SGHRS and CDR2 is YFSETQ. V was shortened by 2 bases and J by 5 bases, with 10 bases between the two germline ends. The CDR3 covers 13 residues. The CDR3 loop reads CASSLLRQTEAFF. CDR3 bases: TGCGCCAGCAGCTTACTACGACAGACTGAAGCTTTCTTT.

The chain employs TRBV18 and TRBJ2-2; 7 bases align to TRBD1. The CDR3 is made up of 16 amino acids. V lost 3 bases, J lost 2 bases, and 6 bases stayed unmatched. From germline, CDR1 is KGHSH and CDR2 LQKENI. The CDR3 here is CASSPPGTANTGELFF. Here the CDR3 DNA reads TGTGCCAGCTCACCCCCTGGGACAGCCAACACCGGGGAGCTGTTTTTT.

The V and J genes are TRBV5-1 and TRBJ2-1; 13 bases align to TRBD2. The CDR3 consists of 15 residues. CDR1 is SGHRS and CDR2 is YFSETQ in the germline V gene. V lost 1 base to trimming and J lost 9 bases; unmatched junction nucleotides: 4. The CDR3 DNA reads as TGCGCCAGCAGCTTGAGGACTAGCGGGGGAGGTGAGCAGTTCTTC. Translated, it gives CASSLRTSGGGEQFF.

This clone came up a few times. This chain uses TRBV6-4 with TRBJ1-6; D call uncertain. Germline CDR1 and CDR2: MRHNA and SNTAGT. The CDR3 covers 13 residues. V was shortened by 3 bases and J by 13 bases, with 13 bases between the two germline ends. CDR3: CASSERLGLPLHF. CDR3 coding DNA: TGTGCCAGCAGTGAACGACTGGGGTTGCCCCTCCACTTT.

J is TRBJ2-1 and V is TRBV29-1; TRBD1 aligns across 7 bases. CDR1 is SQVTM and CDR2 is ANQGSEA in the germline V gene. The CDR3 sequence is 12 residues long. CDR3 bases: TGCAGTCTCCGGGACAGCTACAATGAGCAGTTCTTC. Its protein product is CSLRDSYNEQFF.

CDR3 in DNA: TGTGCCAGCAGCCGAGACTTTGGGCTGGCTTTCTTT. Protein sequence: CASSRDFGLAFF. The chain employs TRBV7-2 and TRBJ1-1; D not resolved. Germline loops: CDR1 SGHTA, CDR2 FQGNSA. CDR3 length: 12 amino acids. V lost 5 bases and J 11 bases, leaving 15 bases between the germline ends.

This chain connects TRBV11-2 to TRBJ2-1, with D perhaps matching TRBD1 or TRBD2 (5 bases each). V dropped 8 bases and J dropped 2 bases, with 10 bases sitting between them. This CDR3 region has 13 residues. Germline values: CDR1 SGHAT, CDR2 FQNNGV. CDR3 sequence: CASPGAPYNEQFF. In DNA, the CDR3 is TGTGCCAGCCCCGGGGCCCCCTACAATGAGCAGTTCTTC.

V gene TRBV27 combines with J gene TRBJ2-7; maybe TRBD1 (7 bases). CDR3 length: 14 amino acids. Germline V CDR1 and CDR2: MNHEY, SMNVEV (reference sequence). V was trimmed by 6 bases and J by 3 bases, leaving 15 bases between them. CDR3 sequence: CASSRRDRDYEQYF. The DNA of the CDR3 is TGTGCCAGCAGCAGGCGGGACAGAGACTACGAGCAGTACTTC.

The J gene is TRBJ2-7, the V gene TRBV21-1; the tabulated D call, TRBD2, remains unverified against the DNA. TRBV21-1 is marked as a pseudogene. This CDR3 comprises 16 residues. For the CDR3, the DNA is TGTGCCAGCAGCAAAGTGGCAGCGGGAGGGCCAAGGGAGCAGTACTTC. It encodes CASSKVAAGGPREQYF.

The chain is built from TRBV11-2 and TRBJ2-1; the match to TRBD1 covers 9 bases. The V gene end was trimmed by 4 bases and the J gene end by 7 bases; junction bases not matched to a gene: 2. Germline-derived CDR1 and CDR2 are SGHAT and FQNNGV. The CDR3 consists of 13 residues. As DNA, the CDR3 is TGTGCCAGCAGCTCAGGACAGGGGAATGAGCAGTTCTTC. Translation: CASSSGQGNEQFF. The variable domain in full, completed from reference TRBV11-2 and TRBJ2-1, reads EAGVAQSPRYKIIEKRQSVAFWCNPISGHATLYWYQQILGQGPKLLIQFQNNGVVDDSQLPKDRFSAERLKGVDSTLKIQPAKLEDSAVYLCASSSGQGNEQFFGPGTRLTVL.

The chain joins TRBV28 to TRBJ1-4; D remains ambiguous. V was cut by 4 bases and J by 5 bases, with 11 bases left in between. The CDR3 length is 14 residues. The V gene's germline CDR1 is MDHEN and CDR2 SYDVKM. The CDR3 bases are TGTGCCAGCAGTTGGGGTCAGGCAAATGAAAAACTGTTTTTT. Its protein product is CASSWGQANEKLFF.

V usage is TRBV5-6 and J usage is TRBJ1-1; a weak D match, TRBD1 (6 bases). This CDR3 comprises 16 residues. V lost 4 bases to trimming and J lost 6 bases, with 22 bases between them. Germline loops: CDR1 SGHDT, CDR2 YYEEEE. CDR3 residues: CASSTVQQGGSPEAFF. The CDR3 nucleotides read TGTGCCAGCAGCACCGTTCAACAGGGCGGGAGCCCTGAAGCTTTCTTT.

The CDR3 sequence: CASSLPPRGEQYF. DNA of the CDR3: TGTGCCAGCAGTTTACCGCCGAGGGGAGAGCAGTACTTC. This chain connects TRBV6-5 to TRBJ2-7; either TRBD1 or TRBD2 may fit D (5 bases each). Per germline, CDR1 MNHEY and CDR2 SVGAGI. The CDR3 is 13 residues long. Trimming shortened V by 4 bases and J by 7 bases, and 14 bases separated the two germline ends.

This chain uses TRBV4-1 with TRBJ2-1; TRBD2 aligns across 11 bases. The CDR3 contains 15 residues. The V gene end was trimmed by 1 base and the J gene end by 7 bases; junction bases not matched to a gene: 3. Germline V gives CDR1 MGHRA, CDR2 YSYEKL. The CDR3 nucleotides are TGCGCCAGCAGCCAAGTGACTAGCGGGATGAATGAGCAGTTCTTC. This codes for CASSQVTSGMNEQFF.

This chain joins TRBV27 and TRBJ1-5; D is undetermined. The V and J ends lost 3 bases and 7 bases respectively, with 10 bases between them. This CDR3 has 13 residues. CDR1 MNHEY and CDR2 SMNVEV come from the germline V gene (reference sequence). The CDR3 sequence: CASSFGPRQPQHF. CDR3 nucleotide sequence: TGTGCCAGCAGTTTTGGGCCAAGGCAGCCCCAGCATTTT.

The chain couples TRBV7-3 to TRBJ2-2; TRBD2 might be the D (5 bases). Per the germline V gene, CDR1 is SGHTA and CDR2 is FQGTGA. V was pared by 7 bases and J by 4 bases, with 16 bases between. The CDR3 length is 15 residues. In nucleotides, the CDR3 is TGTGCCAGCACCCCCGGAGGAGGAAGCACCGGGGAGCTGTTTTTT. It codes for CASTPGGGSTGELFF.

The chain employs TRBV30 and TRBJ1-4; tentatively, D is TRBD1 (6 bases). Trimming shortened V by 1 base and J by 12 bases, and 15 bases separated the two germline ends. The CDR3 runs 13 residues. Per the germline V gene, CDR1 is GTSNPN and CDR2 is SVGIG (reference sequence). DNA of the CDR3: TGTGCCTGGAGTGGGGGGGGCCGTAAGGAACTGTTTTTT. Residues: CAWSGGGRKELFF.

The chain is built from TRBV5-4 and TRBJ1-1; D is unresolved. The germline V and J ends were trimmed by 0 bases and 5 bases, with 11 bases remaining between them. Germline CDR1 SGHNT, CDR2 YYREEE (reference sequence). The CDR3 totals 14 residues. CDR3 protein: CASSLEGPRTEAFF. The CDR3 nucleotides are TGTGCCAGCAGCTTGGAAGGGCCTCGGACTGAAGCTTTCTTT.

The chain carries TRBV6-5 and TRBJ1-2; a possible D gene is TRBD1 (5 bases). Trimming shortened V by 7 bases and J by 0 bases, and 12 bases separated the two germline ends. Germline V gene data show CDR1 as MNHEY and CDR2 as SVGAGI. The CDR3 has 14 amino acids. The CDR3 here is CASKRDAANYGYTF. DNA for the CDR3: TGTGCCAGCAAACGGGACGCTGCTAACTATGGCTACACCTTC.

The chain uses TRBV5-4 and TRBJ2-1; 7 bases are shared with TRBD1. This CDR3 is built from 15 residues. With V trimmed by 5 bases and J by 7 bases, 12 bases remained unmatched. Germline lookup yields CDR1 SGHNT and CDR2 YYREEE (reference sequence). The CDR3 sequence: CASRRFDRDRNEQFF. The CDR3 bases are TGTGCCAGCAGACGTTTCGACAGGGATCGAAATGAGCAGTTCTTC.

The chain employs TRBV9 and TRBJ2-1; D ambiguous. Germline V gene lookup returns CDR1 SGDLS and CDR2 YYNGEE. V lost 4 bases to trimming and J lost 4 bases, with 18 bases between them. The CDR3 contains 16 residues. The CDR3 DNA reads TGTGCCAGCAGCTCCGGCTGGCAACCACCTTACAATGAGCAGTTCTTC. Translation gives CASSSGWQPPYNEQFF.

This chain uses TRBV10-3 with TRBJ1-1; D uncertain. Trimming shortened V by 11 bases and J by 0 bases, and 19 bases separated the two germline ends. Germline V gene data show CDR1 as ENHRY and CDR2 as SYGVKD. CDR3 length equals 15 residues. CDR3 sequence: CAAIKETGMNTEAFF. CDR3 DNA sequence: TGTGCCGCCATCAAGGAGACGGGCATGAACACTGAAGCTTTCTTT.

Concerning this clone itself: Other DNA sequences in the same sample also yield this CDR3. J is TRBJ2-3 and V is TRBV5-1; 7 nucleotides line up with TRBD2. The CDR3 runs 14 residues. Germline values: CDR1 SGHRS, CDR2 YFSETQ. Unmatched junction bases numbered 1, after V lost 0 bases and J lost 3 bases. The CDR3 reads CASSLAGGTDTQYF. In DNA, the CDR3 is TGCGCCAGCAGCTTGGCGGGGGGAACAGATACGCAGTATTTT.

The CDR3 DNA reads TGCGCCAGCAGCCAACATGGGGGAGGCGAAAAACTGTTTTTT. It encodes CASSQHGGGEKLFF. This chain connects TRBV4-1 to TRBJ1-4; a possible D gene is TRBD1 (5 bases). CDR3 length: 14 residues. Trimming cost V 2 bases and J 8 bases, with 12 bases left between them. Germline V gene lookup returns CDR1 MGHRA and CDR2 YSYEKL.

The chain employs TRBV5-1 and TRBJ2-5; a possible D gene is TRBD1 (6 bases). V lost 4 bases and J 1 base, leaving 14 bases between the germline ends. The germline V gene encodes CDR1 SGHRS and CDR2 YFSETQ. The CDR3 totals 15 residues. CDR3: CASSRDKPSQETQYF. The CDR3 DNA sequence: TGCGCCAGCAGCAGGGACAAGCCCTCCCAAGAGACCCAGTACTTC.

For this clone: At one end, the junction sequence differs from germline, possibly due to a read error. Additional DNA sequences in this sample encode the identical CDR3. The V call is TRBV27, the J call TRBJ2-3; D is ambiguous. The V gene's germline CDR1 is MNHEY and CDR2 SMNVEV (reference sequence). This CDR3 has 13 residues. The DNA of the CDR3 is TGTGCCAGCAGTTTTTACTACACAGATACACAGTATTTT. As protein: CASSFYYTDTQYF.